This is a list of T cell receptor beta chains from one sample in a study of Ad26.COV2.S vaccination and SARS-CoV-2 variants. Profiled with immunoSEQ multiplex PCR; TCRdb holds only in-frame clones, not every one. The repertoire holds some 400,000 clones, about 89% seen once, with 1.5% to 2% in the top ten. This material consisted of peripheral blood, taken in a trial of Ad26.COV2.S vaccine versus placebo. The receptor source for this set is a person aged 18 to 59 who received the Ad26.COV2.S COVID-19 vaccine or a placebo. Each CDR3 is given with its conserved first and last residue. D genes are given only for firm matches. Some rows mark clone size as missing; the rest say once, few, many or name a class of expanded clone.

CDR3aa	CDR3nt	d_gene	j_gene	v_gene	abundance	len
CASSSPYQETQYF	TGTGCCAGCAGTTCACCGTACCAAGAGACCCAGTACTTC	.	TRBJ2-5	TRBV12-3/TRBV12-4	.	13
CASSLRRTLNYGYTF	TGTGCCAGCAGTTTACGTAGGACACTTAACTATGGCTACACCTTC	.	TRBJ1-2	TRBV28	once	15
CASSPLADTGELFF	TGTGCCAGCAGCCCCTTAGCGGACACCGGGGAGCTGTTTTTT	.	TRBJ2-2	TRBV7-9	.	14
CASSLGRGTDTQYF	TGTGCCAGCAGTTTGGGGCGGGGCACAGATACGCAGTATTTT	.	TRBJ2-3	TRBV11-3	.	14
CASGPAGGENEKLFF	TGTGCTAGTGGTCCGGCAGGGGGAGAAAATGAAAAACTGTTTTTT	TRBD1	TRBJ1-4	TRBV12-5	.	15
CASSSTSGEGDNEQFF	TGTGCCAGCAGCTCCACTAGCGGAGAGGGCGATAATGAGCAGTTCTTC	TRBD2	TRBJ2-1	TRBV7-8	.	16
CASSPGLAGEVTGELFF	TGTGCCAGCAGCCCGGGACTAGCGGGAGAGGTTACCGGGGAGCTGTTTTTT	TRBD2	TRBJ2-2	TRBV7-3	.	17
CASSMASGSSEQYF	TGTGCCAGTAGTATGGCCAGCGGATCTAGCGAGCAGTACTTC	.	TRBJ2-7	TRBV19	.	14
CASSQVPGREGYEQYF	TGCGCCAGCAGCCAAGTACCGGGCAGGGAAGGATACGAGCAGTACTTC	.	TRBJ2-7	TRBV4-1	.	16
CASSPTGLILREQYF	TGTGCCAGCAGTCCCACAGGGCTAATACTACGGGAGCAGTACTTC	.	TRBJ2-7	TRBV28	.	15
CASSWGTSVQETQYF	TGTGCCAGCAGTTGGGGGACTAGCGTGCAAGAGACCCAGTACTTC	TRBD2	TRBJ2-5	TRBV28	.	15
CASSPRPGGRDNEQFF	TGTGCCAGCTCACCACGCCCGGGAGGGAGGGACAATGAGCAGTTCTTC	TRBD2	TRBJ2-1	TRBV18	once	16
CASSDQDRLISGNTIYF	TGTGCCAGCAGCGACCAGGACAGACTCATCTCTGGAAACACCATATATTTT	.	TRBJ1-3	TRBV9	.	17
CASVGTSGSGTKNIQYF	TGTGCCAGCGTTGGGACTAGCGGGAGTGGTACCAAAAACATTCAGTACTTC	TRBD2	TRBJ2-4	TRBV28	.	17
CASSVAGEAGELFF	TGTGCCAGCAGCGTAGCGGGGGAGGCCGGGGAGCTGTTTTTT	.	TRBJ2-2	TRBV9	.	14
CASNTGPNQPQHF	TGTGCCAGCAATACAGGGCCCAATCAGCCCCAGCATTTT	.	TRBJ1-5	TRBV27	.	13
CASLGTGLDYEQYF	TGTGCCAGTTTGGGGACAGGCCTGGACTACGAGCAGTACTTC	TRBD1	TRBJ2-7	TRBV28	once	14
CASSNRYEQYF	TGTGCCAGCAGTAACAGGTACGAGCAGTACTTC	.	TRBJ2-7	TRBV12-3/TRBV12-4	few	11
CASSLAETGEGHGYTF	TGTGCCAGCAGCTTGGCCGAGACAGGGGAGGGCCATGGCTACACCTTC	TRBD1	TRBJ1-2	TRBV5-6	.	16
CASSLLPRTLDYNEQFF	TGTGCCAGCAGCCTCCTCCCGAGGACACTAGACTACAATGAGCAGTTCTTC	.	TRBJ2-1	TRBV11-3	.	17
CASSLYLLEGDRVNTEAFF	TGTGCCAGCAGCTTGTACCTCCTTGAGGGCGATCGGGTGAACACTGAAGCTTTCTTT	.	TRBJ1-1	TRBV5-5	once	19
CASSQRLAGGPFEQFF	TGCGCCAGCAGCCAACGACTAGCGGGAGGGCCCTTTGAGCAGTTCTTC	TRBD2	TRBJ2-1	TRBV4-3	.	16
CASTRLAADTGELFF	TGTGCCAGCACCCGACTAGCGGCCGACACCGGGGAGCTGTTTTTT	TRBD2	TRBJ2-2	TRBV5-6	.	15
CATSRRTALGEQYF	TGTGCCACCAGCAGAAGGACTGCCCTTGGGGAGCAGTACTTC	.	TRBJ2-7	TRBV15	.	14
CASTRRLLLYEQYF	TGCGCCAGCACCCGCCGGCTACTCTTGTACGAGCAGTACTTC	.	TRBJ2-7	TRBV10-1	few	14
CASSFGTVVTDTQYF	TGTGCCAGCAGCTTCGGGACAGTGGTCACAGATACGCAGTATTTT	TRBD1	TRBJ2-3	TRBV5-6	.	15
CASSVADPLGGELFF	TGTGCCAGCAGCGTAGCGGATCCACTGGGTGGGGAGCTGTTTTTT	.	TRBJ2-2	TRBV9	.	15
CASSYYPSGSSYNEQFF	TGTGCCAGCAGTTACTATCCCAGCGGGAGCTCCTACAATGAGCAGTTCTTC	TRBD2	TRBJ2-1	TRBV6-2/TRBV6-3	.	17
CASSLGDRDSPLHF	TGCGCCAGCAGCTTGGGTGACAGGGATTCACCCCTCCACTTT	TRBD1	TRBJ1-6	TRBV5-1	.	14
CASSEPESGVGGYTF	TGTGCCAGCAGCGAGCCCGAGTCAGGGGTGGGCGGCTACACCTTC	.	TRBJ1-2	TRBV9	.	15
CASSTDRDRGSYEQYF	TGTGCCAGCAGCACGGACCGGGACAGGGGGAGCTACGAGCAGTACTTC	TRBD1	TRBJ2-7	TRBV7-8	.	16
CASSYETSQAGELFF	TGTGCCAGCAGTTACGAGACTAGTCAAGCCGGGGAGCTGTTTTTT	.	TRBJ2-2	TRBV6-5	.	15
CASSLTSGRYNEQFF	TGTGCCAGCAGCTTGACTAGCGGGAGGTACAATGAGCAGTTCTTC	TRBD2	TRBJ2-1	TRBV5-4	few	15
CAWSVGRSPGTWEYEQYF	TGTGCCTGGAGTGTAGGAAGAAGCCCCGGGACTTGGGAATACGAGCAGTACTTC	.	TRBJ2-7	TRBV30	.	18
CAWSKTSVRQFF	TGTGCCTGGAGCAAGACTAGCGTTCGGCAGTTCTTC	TRBD2	TRBJ2-1	TRBV30	.	12
CASSLAGYEQYF	TGTGCCAGCAGCTTAGCTGGATACGAGCAGTACTTC	.	TRBJ2-7	TRBV11-2	.	12
CSVATGLNTEAFF	TGCAGCGTTGCGACAGGGTTGAACACTGAAGCTTTCTTT	TRBD1	TRBJ1-1	TRBV29-1	.	13
CSASRGLNTEAFF	TGCAGCGCGAGTCGGGGGTTGAACACTGAAGCTTTCTTT	.	TRBJ1-1	TRBV29-1	.	13
CAIRSSGGHEQYF	TGTGCCATCCGGTCCTCGGGGGGCCACGAGCAGTACTTC	.	TRBJ2-7	TRBV28	.	13
CASSPDLYSNQPQHF	TGCGCCAGCAGCCCGGACTTATATAGCAATCAGCCCCAGCATTTT	.	TRBJ1-5	TRBV4-1	.	15
CASSVTGSSSYEQYF	TGTGCCAGTAGTGTAACAGGTTCCAGCTCCTACGAGCAGTACTTC	.	TRBJ2-7	TRBV19	once	15
CASSKYRPQGPDTQYF	TGTGCCAGTAGTAAATACCGGCCACAGGGGCCAGATACGCAGTATTTT	TRBD1	TRBJ2-3	TRBV19	.	16
CASSIEVRANVLTF	TGTGCCAGTAGTATAGAAGTGCGGGCCAACGTCCTGACTTTC	.	TRBJ2-6	TRBV19	.	14
CASSVSGEPYEQYF	TGTGCCAGCAGTGTTAGCGGGGAACCCTACGAGCAGTACTTC	TRBD2	TRBJ2-7	TRBV27	.	14
CASSDGAGGQETQYF	TGTGCCAGCAGTGACGGCGCGGGAGGGCAAGAGACCCAGTACTTC	TRBD2	TRBJ2-5	TRBV6-4	.	15
CASSKSPAQGPGNTIYF	TGTGCCAGTAGTAAGTCGCCGGCTCAGGGGCCCGGAAACACCATATATTTT	.	TRBJ1-3	TRBV19	.	17
CASSVAGGFNEQFF	TGTGCCAGCAGCGTAGCGGGAGGCTTCAATGAGCAGTTCTTC	TRBD2	TRBJ2-1	TRBV9	once	14
CASMGMNEKLFF	TGTGCCAGCATGGGAATGAATGAAAAACTGTTTTTT	.	TRBJ1-4	TRBV28	.	12
CASSRQTGIHEQYF	TGTGCCAGCAGCCGACAGACAGGGATCCACGAGCAGTACTTC	TRBD1	TRBJ2-7	TRBV3-1/TRBV3-2	.	14